This passage covers 11 T cell receptor beta chains from one sample sequenced in a study of early T cells in non-severe SARS-CoV-2 infection. TCRdb reanalysed the 5' RACE reads using MiXCR and keeps one entry per CDR3 protein. The table shows tens of thousands of distinct CDR3 sequences, with around 10% occurring only once. Source: whole blood, taken at baseline. Receptors originate from an adult who was a healthcare worker with PCR-confirmed SARS-CoV-2 infection or an uninfected control (not recorded which).

The V call is TRBV10-3, the J call TRBJ2-7; possibly TRBD1 for D (6 bases). Trimming took 2 bases from V and 4 from J, leaving 6 bases between them. This CDR3 region has 12 residues. CDR1 ENHRY and CDR2 SYGVKD come from the germline V gene. The CDR3 nucleotides are TGTGCCATCAGTGAGGACAGGTACGAGCAGTACTTC. This gives the protein CAISEDRYEQYF.

This clonotype was observed many times. The CDR3, as DNA: TGCAGTGCTGAATTGTCTTGGGGTATCACTGAAGCTTTCTTT. Translating it yields CSAELSWGITEAFF. The chain employs TRBV20-1 and TRBJ1-1; no firm D call. This CDR3 comprises 14 residues. The germline V gene encodes CDR1 DFQATT and CDR2 SNEGSKA (reference sequence). V lost 5 bases, J lost 4 bases, and 17 bases lay in between.

The V and J genes are TRBV7-2 and TRBJ2-1; 9 bases fit TRBD1. Germline V gene data show CDR1 as SGHTA and CDR2 as FQGNSA. Trimming took 0 bases from V and 8 from J; bases not matched to a gene: 14. The CDR3 runs 18 residues. CDR3 DNA sequence: TGTGCCAGCAGCTTAGCAGGACAGGGGCTTACGGTTCGCGATGAGCAGTTCTTC. Translated, it gives CASSLAGQGLTVRDEQFF.

This clonotype was recorded many times. The chain has TRBV5-1 and TRBJ1-4; 8 bases agree with TRBD1. Losses at the gene ends were 4 bases for V and 6 bases for J; bases not matched to a gene: 8. Germline lookup yields CDR1 SGHRS and CDR2 YFSETQ. The CDR3 is made up of 15 amino acids. CDR3 in amino acids: CASSLDQGAYEKLFF. As DNA, the CDR3 is TGCGCCAGCAGCCTGGATCAGGGGGCGTATGAAAAACTGTTTTTT.

This clonotype was counted only a few times. The chain carries TRBV11-2 and TRBJ2-5, with TRBD2 matching 12 bases. Per the germline V gene, CDR1 is SGHAT and CDR2 is FQNNGV. This CDR3 region has 16 residues. Trimming took 4 bases from V and 1 from J; bases not matched to a gene: 4. CDR3 in amino acids: CASSSGLAGLQETQYF. Written as DNA, the CDR3 is TGTGCCAGCAGCTCCGGACTAGCGGGGCTCCAAGAGACCCAGTACTTC.

This clonotype showed up many times. V gene TRBV11-2 combines with J gene TRBJ2-1; no reliable D call. Trimming removed 1 base from V and 9 bases from J, with 13 bases in between. The CDR3 is 14 residues long. Per the germline V gene, CDR1 is SGHAT and CDR2 is FQNNGV. CDR3 residues: CASSLGEGWGEQFF. The CDR3 DNA is TGTGCCAGCAGCTTAGGGGAAGGATGGGGTGAGCAGTTCTTC.

This clonotype was counted at least ten times. The rearrangement joins TRBV29-1 to TRBJ1-1; D remains ambiguous. This CDR3 is 12 amino acids long. Germline V gene sequence: CDR1 SQVTM, CDR2 ANQGSEA. V was clipped by 7 bases and J by 4 bases, with 13 bases between them. For the CDR3, the DNA is TGCAGCGCCGCAGTTGGCGGCACTGAAGCTTTCTTT. Translated: CSAAVGGTEAFF.

This clonotype was counted ten times or more. CDR3 in amino acids: CSVVGDKTYEQYF. CDR3 coding DNA: TGCAGCGTTGTGGGAGACAAGACCTACGAGCAGTACTTC. The chain joins TRBV29-1 to TRBJ2-7; tentatively, D is TRBD2 (5 bases). Germline lookup yields CDR1 SQVTM and CDR2 ANQGSEA. There are 13 residues in the CDR3. Trimming cost V 4 bases and J 2 bases, with 12 bases left between them.

This clonotype showed up many times. The chain carries TRBV12-3 or TRBV12-4 and TRBJ2-1; maybe TRBD1 (6 bases). V was clipped by 8 bases and J by 4 bases, with 15 bases between them. The CDR3 is 14 residues long. The CDR3 DNA is TGTGCCAGCGCCCTAGGGGGATTTTACAATGAGCAGTTCTTC. Protein product: CASALGGFYNEQFF.

The chain carries TRBV12-3 or TRBV12-4 and TRBJ2-7, with 7 bases lining up with TRBD2. This CDR3 comprises 14 residues. The V and J ends lost 5 bases and 5 bases, in that order; junction bases with no gene match: 9. Here the CDR3 reads CASSPGLVVDEQYF. The CDR3 DNA reads as TGTGCCAGCAGTCCAGGACTAGTGGTGGACGAGCAGTACTTC.

The chain carries TRBV7-2 and TRBJ2-2, with D uncertain. V shed 5 bases and J shed 4 bases, with 11 bases lying between them. CDR1 SGHTA and CDR2 FQGNSA come from the germline V gene. The CDR3 covers 14 residues. CDR3 sequence (DNA): TGTGCCAGCAGCAATAACGGGCTCACCGGGGAGCTGTTTTTT. Amino acids: CASSNNGLTGELFF.